Listed below are T cell receptor beta chains from one sample, sequenced in a study of T cells in localized non-small cell lung cancer. Repertoires were generated with immunoSEQ multiplex PCR, while TCRdb's copy carries only in-frame clones and drops some. The repertoire holds 3,500 to 4,500 clones, 20% to 30% seen once, with about 12% in the top ten. The sample in question was lung tumor tissue, obtained before any cancer treatment. The receptors were sampled from a man aged 35-75 years with stage II lung adenocarcinoma. Both conserved end residues are part of each CDR3. The D gene is left open where the match is weak. Expanded clones get a size class; other rows say once, few or many, or leave the size out.

size,J,D,V,DNA,CDR3
-,TRBJ2-1,-,TRBV14,TGTGCCAGCAGCCGCTTGTACGAGCAGTTCTTC,CASSRLYEQFF
-,TRBJ1-1,-,TRBV19,TGTGCCAGTAGTTCCGGAAGGGGGGGAGTGAACACTGAAGCTTTCTTT,CASSSGRGGVNTEAFF
-,TRBJ1-2,TRBD1,TRBV6-8,TGTGCCAGCAGTGGGGGGGACAGGTACTATGGCTACACCTTC,CASSGGDRYYGYTF
-,TRBJ2-2,-,TRBV19,TGTGCCAGTATGGGGGCCCAGAACACCGGGGAGCTGTTTTTT,CASMGAQNTGELFF
-,TRBJ1-4,TRBD1,TRBV28,TGTGCCAGCAGTTCCGGGACAGGGGAGGCTACTAATGAAAAACTGTTTTTT,CASSSGTGEATNEKLFF
-,TRBJ2-2,-,TRBV12-2,TGTGCCACCGACCGAGCGGGGGGTACGAACACCGGGGAGCTGTTTTTT,CATDRAGGTNTGELFF
-,TRBJ2-7,TRBD1,TRBV5-1,TGCGCCAGCAGCCTTATTCCAGGGGGCAGCTACGAGCAGTACTTC,CASSLIPGGSYEQYF
few,TRBJ2-7,-,TRBV7-1,TGTGCCAGCAGCCCGGGACTCCACCCCTACGAGCAGTACTTC,CASSPGLHPYEQYF
-,TRBJ2-5,-,TRBV14,TGTGCCAGCAGCCAAGGGCGAACTATCGCCCTCTGGGAGACCCAGTACTTC,CASSQGRTIALWETQYF
-,TRBJ1-3,-,TRBV29-1,TGCAGCGTTGAAGAGGAGGAACTGGGCACCATATATTTT,CSVEEEELGTIYF
-,TRBJ1-6,-,TRBV29-1,TGCAGCGTTGCGTTAGGGACTAATTCACCCCTCCACTTT,CSVALGTNSPLHF
few,TRBJ1-4,-,TRBV29-1,TGCAGCGTGGCGTGGGGGGCGTATGAAAAACTGTTTTTT,CSVAWGAYEKLFF
-,TRBJ1-1,-,TRBV25-1,TGTGCCAGCAGTGGGGACGGCACTGAAGCTTTCTTT,CASSGDGTEAFF
few,TRBJ2-3,-,TRBV15,TGTGCCACCAGCCGACCACAGGGCCTCACAGATACGCAGTATTTT,CATSRPQGLTDTQYF
-,TRBJ1-3,-,TRBV6-8,TGTGCCAGCAGTTACTCCGAAACTGGAAACACCATATATTTT,CASSYSETGNTIYF
few,TRBJ1-1,-,TRBV23-1,TGCGCCAGCAGCCTGGGAGGGAACACTGAAGCTTTCTTT,CASSLGGNTEAFF
-,TRBJ1-1,-,TRBV11-3,TGTGCCAGCAGCTTAAAAAGATTGAGAGAGAACACTGAAGCTTTCTTT,CASSLKRLRENTEAFF
few,TRBJ1-1,-,TRBV9,TGTGCCAGCAAGTTCTTTGAGGACTCGAACACTGAAGCTTTCTTT,CASKFFEDSNTEAFF
medium-sized,TRBJ1-2,-,TRBV28,TGTGCCAGCAGTTTGAGACTGACCAACTATGGCTACACCTTC,CASSLRLTNYGYTF
-,TRBJ1-5,-,TRBV6-1,TGTGCCAGCAGTGAAGCGCTTACGGAAGGGAAGCCCCAGCATTTT,CASSEALTEGKPQHF
-,TRBJ1-6,-,TRBV4-1,TGCGCCAGCAGCCAAGATCACAGCTCGACCTATAATTCACCCCTCCACTTT,CASSQDHSSTYNSPLHF
-,TRBJ1-1,-,TRBV15,TGTGCCACCAGCAGAGACTCACGGCCCCTTAATCGCGGAGCTTTCTTT,CATSRDSRPLNRGAFF
-,TRBJ2-2,-,TRBV6-8,TGTGCCAGCAGTTACGAGGGGGAGGACACCGGGGAGCTGTTTTTT,CASSYEGEDTGELFF
-,TRBJ2-7,TRBD1,TRBV5-1,TGCGCCAGCAGCCCGCGGGGGACAGGGCTATACGAGCAGTACTTC,CASSPRGTGLYEQYF
-,TRBJ2-1,-,TRBV10-3,TGTGCCTTGGACGAACTAGATTTATACAATGAGCAGTTCTTC,CALDELDLYNEQFF
few,TRBJ2-1,-,TRBV18,TGTGCCAGCTCGCCCCTGAAAGGTTCCTACAATGAGCAGTTCTTC,CASSPLKGSYNEQFF
few,TRBJ2-1,-,TRBV11-3,TGTGCCAGCAGACTGACGGCCCGCCCCAATGAGCAGTTCTTC,CASRLTARPNEQFF
-,TRBJ1-6,-,TRBV10-2,TGCGCCAGCACGGCGACACTGAATTCACCCCTCCACTTT,CASTATLNSPLHF
medium-sized,TRBJ1-1,-,TRBV28,TGTGCCAGCAGTTCCCCCGGGGTCCCGGGCACTGAAGCTTTCTTT,CASSSPGVPGTEAFF
few,TRBJ2-7,TRBD1,TRBV6-8,TGTGCCAGCAGTTACTCGGGGGACAGACTCTACGAGCAGTACTTC,CASSYSGDRLYEQYF
few,TRBJ1-5,-,TRBV6-1,TGTGCCAGCAGTGAAGAGCGACAGGCCCATTATAGCAATCAGCCCCAGCATTTT,CASSEERQAHYSNQPQHF
many,TRBJ2-6,-,TRBV11-3,TGTGCCAGCAGCTTAGGAGGGGAGTATTCTGGGGCCAACGTCCTGACTTTC,CASSLGGEYSGANVLTF
once,TRBJ2-5,-,TRBV30,TGTGCCTGGAGTGGAGGGTTTCAAGAGACCCAGTACTTC,CAWSGGFQETQYF
few,TRBJ2-6,TRBD2,TRBV6-8,TGTGCCAGCAGTTATCCCCGGGGGGGTGGCTCTGGGGCCAACGTCCTGACTTTC,CASSYPRGGGSGANVLTF
few,TRBJ2-5,-,TRBV19,TGTGCCAGTAAGGAAGCGGGAGAGACCCAGTACTTC,CASKEAGETQYF
few,TRBJ1-1,-,TRBV6-8,TGTGCCAGCAGTTTAAACTTGAACACTGAAGCTTTCTTT,CASSLNLNTEAFF
once,TRBJ1-4,-,TRBV29-1,TGCAGCGTTGAAGTTGGAACAGCCAAAATTAATGAAAAACTGTTTTTT,CSVEVGTAKINEKLFF
-,TRBJ2-2,-,TRBV29-1,TGCAGCGTTGTCCGGGACCGAGACACCGGGGAGCTGTTTTTT,CSVVRDRDTGELFF
few,TRBJ2-7,-,TRBV11-3,TGTGCCAGCAGCTTAGGGGTCGGGGGCGCCGAGCAGTACTTC,CASSLGVGGAEQYF
-,TRBJ1-1,-,TRBV4-1,TGCGCCAGCAGCCGGGAGGGGGAGAACACTGAAGCTTTCTTT,CASSREGENTEAFF
medium-sized,TRBJ1-6,TRBD1,TRBV6-8,TGTGCCAGCAGTGATAGCCGGGACAGTCATAATTCACCCCTCCACTTT,CASSDSRDSHNSPLHF
few,TRBJ2-1,-,TRBV5-1,TGCGCCAGCAGTGGCGGAGGGGGGCCTAACAATGAGCAGTTCTTC,CASSGGGGPNNEQFF
-,TRBJ1-5,-,TRBV19,TGTGCCAGTAGTATATGGGGCCCAGGTCAGCCCCAGCATTTT,CASSIWGPGQPQHF
medium-sized,TRBJ1-5,TRBD1,TRBV6-8,TGTGCCAGCAGTACACGGGGGGCCCACAGGGGGAATCAGCCCCAGCATTTT,CASSTRGAHRGNQPQHF